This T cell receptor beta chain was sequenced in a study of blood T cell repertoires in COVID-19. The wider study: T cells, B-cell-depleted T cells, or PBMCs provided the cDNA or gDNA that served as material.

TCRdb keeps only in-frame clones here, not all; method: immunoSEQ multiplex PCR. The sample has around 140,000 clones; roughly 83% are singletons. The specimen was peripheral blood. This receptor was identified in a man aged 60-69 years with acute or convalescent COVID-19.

The CDR3 sequence: CASSLGPGSDGYTF. CDR3 sequence (DNA): TGCGCCAGCAGCTTGGGGCCAGGGTCGGATGGCTACACCTTC. The V call is TRBV5-1, the J call TRBJ1-2, with D perhaps TRBD1 (5 bases). CDR3 length equals 14 residues. Germline values: CDR1 SGHRS, CDR2 YFSETQ. Trimming removed 0 bases at V and 6 bases at J, with 12 bases between. The variable domain in full, with the rest retrieved from reference TRBV5-1 and TRBJ1-2, is KAGVTQTPRYLIKTRGQQVTLSCSPISGHRSVSWYQQTPGQGLQFLFEYFSETQRNKGNFPGRFSGRQFSNSRSEMNVSTLELGDSALYLCASSLGPGSDGYTFGSGTRLTVV.